Shown below are 20 T cell receptor beta chains from a single sample sequenced in a study of cytomegalovirus exposure and HLA in healthy donors. PCR primers comprised 60 Vbeta and 13 Jbeta primers. Sequencing used immunoSEQ multiplex PCR; TCRdb keeps in-frame clones, though not all of them. The profile shows 150,000 to 180,000 clones, 70% to 80% of them singletons. Material: PBMCs. These receptors were obtained from a man younger than 40 in good health and CMV-seronegative.

The V gene is TRBV6-4, the J gene TRBJ2-3; a possible D gene is TRBD2 (5 bases). The V gene lost 7 bases and the J gene lost 2 bases, with 13 bases spanning the gap. The CDR3 totals 14 residues. CDR1 MRHNA and CDR2 SNTAGT come from the germline V gene. This CDR3 is CASKTGIHTDTQYF. CDR3 nucleotides: TGTGCCAGCAAAACGGGGATTCACACAGATACGCAGTATTTT.

The chain carries TRBV19 and TRBJ2-7; D gene uncertain. Germline CDR1 and CDR2: LNHDA and SQIVND (reference sequence). Trimming left V 4 bases short and J 5 bases short, with 12 bases between. The CDR3 has 13 residues. The CDR3 nucleotides read TGTGCCAGTAGTACTTCAGGATTCAACGAGCAGTACTTC. It yields the protein CASSTSGFNEQYF.

The CDR3 protein is CASSPGSGEEQYF. The DNA for the CDR3 is TGTGCCAGCTCACCAGGATCGGGGGAAGAGCAGTACTTC. The rearrangement links TRBV18 to TRBJ2-7; a weak D match, TRBD2 (6 bases). This CDR3 is 13 amino acids long. The ends were cut back, 2 bases at V and 7 bases at J, with 12 bases in the middle. Per germline, CDR1 KGHSH and CDR2 LQKENI.

The table lists this clone with a few counts. The chain couples TRBV7-2 to TRBJ2-1, with no clear D. V was pared by 4 bases and J by 4 bases, with 11 bases between. Germline V gives CDR1 SGHTA, CDR2 FQGNSA. The CDR3 length is 14 residues. The CDR3 reads CASSSPPGYNEQFF. The CDR3 nucleotides are TGTGCCAGCAGCTCCCCTCCCGGGTACAATGAGCAGTTCTTC.

The table lists this clone with many counts. The chain recombines TRBV19 with TRBJ2-7; perhaps TRBD2 as D (6 bases). V was cut by 3 bases and J by 5 bases, with 8 bases left in between. This CDR3 has 12 amino acids. Germline CDR1 is LNHDA and CDR2 is SQIVND (reference sequence). The CDR3: CASSIGGNEQYF. The CDR3 DNA follows: TGTGCCAGTAGTATCGGGGGTAACGAGCAGTACTTC.

In regard to this clone: One end of the junction fails to match germline, which may point to a read error. The chain employs TRBV9 and TRBJ1-6; the D gene is possibly TRBD1 (6 bases). The CDR3 sequence is 15 residues long. The germline V gene has CDR1 SGDLS and CDR2 YYNGEE. The chain's CDR3 is CASSVSVQGNSPLNF. In nucleotides, the CDR3 is TGTGCCAGCAGCGTATCAGTCCAGGGGAATTCACCCCTCAACTTT. Using reference TRBV9 and TRBJ1-6 for the parts outside the CDR3, the full variable domain is DSGVTQTPKHLITATGQRVTLRCSPRSGDLSVYWYQQSLDQGLQFLIQYYNGEERAKGNILERFSAQQFPDLHSELNLSSLELGDSALYFCASSVSVQGNSPLNFGNGTRLTVT.

The rearrangement joins TRBV6-5 to TRBJ1-1; 7 bases line up with TRBD1. Trimming took 2 bases from V and 8 from J; bases not matched to a gene: 2. The CDR3 extends over 12 amino acids. The V gene's germline CDR1 is MNHEY and CDR2 SVGAGI. CDR3 sequence (DNA): TGTGCCAGCAGTTACGCGACAGGGGAAGCTTTCTTT. Translation gives CASSYATGEAFF.

The rearrangement links TRBV9 to TRBJ2-6; D perhaps matches TRBD1 (5 bases). This CDR3 is 17 amino acids long. Germline assignment: CDR1 SGDLS and CDR2 YYNGEE. V shed 0 bases and J shed 3 bases, with 13 bases lying between them. The CDR3 is CASSVDKGYSGANVLTF. In DNA form, the CDR3 reads TGTGCCAGCAGCGTAGACAAGGGGTATAGTGGGGCCAACGTCCTGACTTTC. Combining the CDR3 with reference TRBV9 and TRBJ2-6 gives the whole variable domain DSGVTQTPKHLITATGQRVTLRCSPRSGDLSVYWYQQSLDQGLQFLIQYYNGEERAKGNILERFSAQQFPDLHSELNLSSLELGDSALYFCASSVDKGYSGANVLTFGAGSRLTVL.

The chain carries TRBV29-1 and TRBJ2-7; 9 nucleotides align to TRBD1. CDR3 length: 12 amino acids. CDR1 and CDR2 (germline): SQVTM, ANQGSEA. J gave up 5 bases and V 7 bases, and 6 bases lay outside the gene matches. Here the CDR3 reads CSARTGVHEQYF. CDR3 DNA sequence: TGCAGCGCTAGGACAGGGGTCCACGAGCAGTACTTC.

Remarks on this clone: A read error may account for a junction end that differs from germline. The CDR3 is CASRPTQGPPLNF. CDR3 nucleotide sequence: TGTGCCAGCAGACCCACCCAGGGTCCACCCCTCAACTTT. The rearrangement joins TRBV28 to TRBJ1-6; D might be TRBD1 (5 bases). This CDR3 region has 13 residues. CDR1 is MDHEN and CDR2 is SYDVKM in the germline V gene.

V gene TRBV6-5 combines with J gene TRBJ1-6; D call uncertain. The CDR3 is 16 amino acids. The V gene lost 4 bases and the J gene lost 1 base, with 11 bases spanning the gap. Germline assignment: CDR1 MNHEY and CDR2 SVGAGI. Here the CDR3 reads CASSLGGRSYNSPLHF. The DNA for the CDR3 is TGTGCCAGCAGTTTGGGAGGTCGGTCCTATAATTCACCCCTCCACTTT.

A single count supports this clone. The rearrangement uses TRBV29-1 and TRBJ2-1, with 11 bases fitting TRBD1. CDR3 length: 13 amino acids. V gave up 6 bases and J gave up 3 bases; unmatched junction bases: 1. Germline assignment: CDR1 SQVTM and CDR2 ANQGSEA. The chain's CDR3 is CSVGTGGYNEQFF. CDR3 in DNA: TGCAGCGTGGGGACAGGGGGCTACAATGAGCAGTTCTTC.

The chain couples TRBV21-1 to TRBJ1-5; the listed D gene, TRBD1, was not tested against the DNA. TRBV21-1 is assigned pseudogene status. CDR3 length: 18 residues. CDR3 sequence: CASSKIENATVTNQPQHF. The CDR3 coding sequence is TGTGCCAGCAGCAAAATCGAGAACGCGACAGTGACTAATCAGCCCCAGCATTTT.

This clone was detected a few times. The gene calls are TRBV7-9 and TRBJ1-1; D gene unclear. The length of the CDR3 is 15 residues. Germline CDR1 SEHNR, CDR2 FQNEAQ (reference sequence). V shed 0 bases and J shed 3 bases, with 11 bases lying between them. The CDR3 DNA follows: TGTGCCAGCAGCTTAGCGAGGCGGTTGGACACTGAAGCTTTCTTT. The encoded protein is CASSLARRLDTEAFF.

V gene TRBV13 combines with J gene TRBJ1-1; 9 nucleotides agree with TRBD1. Germline V gene lookup returns CDR1 PRHDT and CDR2 FYEKMQ (reference sequence). The trim removed 5 bases at V and 1 base at J, leaving 8 bases unmatched. This CDR3 is built from 16 residues. The CDR3 reads CASSQAPGQGNTEAFF. DNA of the CDR3: TGTGCCAGCAGCCAAGCCCCGGGACAGGGGAACACTGAAGCTTTCTTT.

This clone was detected a few times. The chain couples TRBV6-6 to TRBJ2-2; TRBD2 matches 8 bases. The V segment lost 6 bases and the J segment 6 bases; nucleotides outside the gene matches: 3. The CDR3 runs 13 residues. Germline loops: CDR1 MNHNY, CDR2 SVGAGI (reference sequence). CDR3 in DNA: TGTGCCAGCAGCCCGACTAGCGCCGGGGAGCTGTTTTTT. Protein: CASSPTSAGELFF.

The J gene is TRBJ2-3, the V gene TRBV5-6; no definite D call. The V and J ends lost 1 base and 7 bases respectively, with 4 bases between them. Germline lookup yields CDR1 SGHDT and CDR2 YYEEEE. The CDR3 loop spans 11 amino acids. CDR3 DNA sequence: TGTGCCAGCAGCTTGCAGAATACGCAGTATTTT. Translating it yields CASSLQNTQYF.

The table lists this clone with a count of one. V usage is TRBV10-3 and J usage is TRBJ2-3; 9 bases align to TRBD1. The CDR3 runs to 15 residues. The germline CDR1 and CDR2 sequences are ENHRY and SYGVKD. V lost 0 bases and J lost 3; bases outside the gene matches: 1. DNA for the CDR3: TGTGCCATCAGTGAGTCAGACAGGGGGACAGATACGCAGTATTTT. Protein product: CAISESDRGTDTQYF.

This chain connects TRBV5-4 to TRBJ2-5, with D maybe TRBD1 (6 bases). The J call could be wrong; TRBJ2-7 is a better fit for the DNA end. The CDR3 extends over 13 amino acids. The germline CDR1 and CDR2 sequences are SGHNT and YYREEE (reference sequence). The CDR3 is CASSFSGVHEQYF. DNA for the CDR3: TGTGCCAGCAGCTTCTCAGGGGTCCACGAGCAGTACTTC.

This clone has a handful of counts. This rearrangement joins TRBV9 to TRBJ2-5; D unclear. The V end lost 0 bases, the J end lost 2 bases, and 5 bases lay between the germline ends. The CDR3 runs 13 residues. Germline loops: CDR1 SGDLS, CDR2 YYNGEE. CDR3 in amino acids: CASSVVAQETQYF. The CDR3 nucleotides read TGTGCCAGCAGCGTAGTAGCACAAGAGACCCAGTACTTC.